The 15 T cell receptor beta chains given below trace back to one sample, sequenced in a study of regulatory T cells in long-lasting Graves disease. Through Arm-PCR of CDR3 regions and iRepertoire HTBI primers, TCR beta libraries were built. TCRdb called the multiplex PCR reads again in MiXCR, with one record for every CDR3 protein. This table has approximately 400,000 distinct CDR3 sequences, roughly 16% appearing once. The time point: newly diagnosed GD, antithyroid drugs for less than 3 months. Construction of the TCR library relied on RNA isolated from PBMCs. This specimen consisted of peripheral blood mononuclear cells (PBMCs), obtained at new diagnosis, from a patient treated with antithyroid drugs. These receptors came from a female donor with Graves disease.

Ten or more counts support this clonotype. The chain is built from TRBV11-2 and TRBJ1-1; TRBD1 matches at 7 bases. The CDR3 sequence is 15 residues long. Germline V gives CDR1 SGHAT, CDR2 FQNNGV. Losses at the gene ends were 5 bases for V and 4 bases for J; bases not matched to a gene: 10. The CDR3 DNA sequence: TGTGCCAGCAGCACCTACAGGGGCAAGGGCACTGAAGCTTTCTTT. It translates to CASSTYRGKGTEAFF.

CDR3 residues: CASSSDREKGRNEKLFF. In nucleotides, the CDR3 is TGTGCCAGCAGCTCAGACCGTGAAAAAGGCCGGAATGAAAAACTGTTTTTT. This chain links TRBV7-8 with TRBJ1-4; D is undetermined. Trimming removed 4 bases at V and 5 bases at J, with 20 bases between. This CDR3 spans 17 amino acids. Germline CDR1 SGHVS, CDR2 FQNEAQ.

This clonotype was seen repeatedly, ten times or more. The chain combines TRBV6-1 with TRBJ1-1; D unclear. The CDR3 covers 12 residues. Germline CDR1 MNHNS, CDR2 SASEGT. The germline V and J ends were trimmed by 6 bases and 1 base, with 6 bases remaining between them. As DNA, the CDR3 is TGTGCCAGCAGGGCTGGGAACACTGAAGCTTTCTTT. Residues: CASRAGNTEAFF.

At least ten counts were recorded for this clonotype. The chain carries TRBV24-1 and TRBJ2-5; TRBD1 agrees at 11 bases. The V segment lost 4 bases and the J segment 5 bases; nucleotides outside the gene matches: 8. Germline CDR1 reads KGHDR; CDR2 reads SFDVKD. The CDR3 runs 16 residues. CDR3 sequence (DNA): TGTGCCACCAGTGACCACCTAGGACAGGGGGCCGAGACCCAGTACTTC. This translates into CATSDHLGQGAETQYF.

This clonotype was counted many times. The genes are TRBV3-1 and TRBJ1-3; the D gene is possibly TRBD1 (6 bases). Germline lookup yields CDR1 LGHDT and CDR2 YNNKEL (reference sequence). The CDR3 sequence is 16 residues long. The V end was cut by 5 bases, the J end by 0 bases, with 14 bases between. In nucleotides, the CDR3 is TGTGCCAGCAGCTGGGGGCAAAGAAACTCTGGAAACACCATATATTTT. The encoded protein is CASSWGQRNSGNTIYF.

The rearrangement uses TRBV12-3 or TRBV12-4 and TRBJ2-1, with 15 bases identical to TRBD2. This CDR3 comprises 19 residues. The V segment lost 0 bases and the J segment 0 bases; nucleotides outside the gene matches: 3. The CDR3: CASSLAGTSGRFSYNEQFF. CDR3 sequence (DNA): TGTGCCAGCAGTTTAGCTGGGACTAGCGGGAGGTTCTCCTACAATGAGCAGTTCTTC.

The sample holds many counts of this clonotype. The rearrangement uses TRBV2 and TRBJ1-2; possible D gene TRBD1, 6 bases. The CDR3 contains 13 residues. CDR1 and CDR2 from the germline V gene are SNHLY and FYNNEI. The V end was cut by 7 bases, the J end by 4 bases, with 13 bases between. CDR3 residues: CASKGEDTYGYTF. The CDR3 nucleotides are TGTGCCAGCAAGGGGGAGGACACCTATGGCTACACCTTC.

This clonotype was recorded many times. The V and J genes are TRBV4-3 and TRBJ2-7; no firm D call. This CDR3 is built from 14 residues. V was clipped by 0 bases and J by 0 bases, with 6 bases between them. Per germline, CDR1 LGHNA and CDR2 YSLEER. CDR3 amino acids: CASSQDRYSYEQYF. CDR3 coding DNA: TGCGCCAGCAGCCAAGACAGGTACTCCTACGAGCAGTACTTC.

Regarding this clonotype: A much larger clone differs from this one at a single base, so this may be a read error. The rearrangement links TRBV28 to TRBJ1-2; a weak D match, TRBD1 (5 bases). The CDR3 loop spans 13 amino acids. V lost 5 bases, J lost 7 bases, and 14 bases lay in between. Per the germline V gene, CDR1 is MDHEN and CDR2 is SYDVKM. CDR3 sequence: CASSGHDGGGYTF. CDR3 DNA sequence: TGTGCCAGCAGTGGACACGACGGGGGTGGCTACACCTTC.

Many counts were recorded for this clonotype. The chain employs TRBV30 and TRBJ2-1; no definite D call. The CDR3 sequence is 14 residues long. From germline, CDR1 is GTSNPN and CDR2 SVGIG (reference sequence). V shed 1 base and J shed 1 base, with 8 bases lying between them. CDR3 nucleotides: TGTGCCTGGAGTGGCGACTTATCCTACAATGAGCAGTTCTTC. Amino acid sequence: CAWSGDLSYNEQFF.

This clonotype has ten or more counts. The chain recombines TRBV4-1 with TRBJ1-1; no clear D gene. CDR1 MGHRA and CDR2 YSYEKL come from the germline V gene. V lost 1 base and J 5 bases, leaving 11 bases between the germline ends. The CDR3 has 14 amino acids. DNA of the CDR3: TGCGCCAGCAGCCAAGTTCGGGTAAGGACTGAAGCTTTCTTT. Amino acid sequence: CASSQVRVRTEAFF.

As to this clonotype: Its ends do not fully match the called genes, so a read error is possible. Here the CDR3 DNA reads TGTACCAGCAGAGGGAACTACGAGCAGTACTTC. It translates to CTSRGNYEQYF. The chain uses TRBV28 and TRBJ2-7, with a possible D match to TRBD2 (5 bases). The CDR3 is 11 residues long. The germline V gene encodes CDR1 MDHEN and CDR2 SYDVKM.

The chain is built from TRBV28 and TRBJ2-7; 7 bases fit TRBD1. The germline V gene encodes CDR1 MDHEN and CDR2 SYDVKM. The junction had 2 bases not matched to a gene; V was cut back by 5 bases and J by 4 bases. This CDR3 comprises 12 residues. The CDR3 DNA is TGTGCCAGCAGTAAACAGGGGTACGAGCAGTACTTC. Translation gives CASSKQGYEQYF.

This clonotype has more than one count but fewer than ten. This chain connects TRBV7-9 to TRBJ2-1, with 15 nucleotides matching TRBD2. Per the germline V gene, CDR1 is SEHNR and CDR2 is FQNEAQ (reference sequence). CDR3 length equals 20 residues. V was clipped by 4 bases and J by 4 bases; unmatched bases: 14. CDR3 residues: CASSSLARTSGRVQYNEQFF. The CDR3 nucleotides read TGTGCCAGCAGCTCTCTTGCCCGGACTAGCGGGAGGGTTCAATACAATGAGCAGTTCTTC.

The rearrangement links TRBV12-5 to TRBJ1-1; D is unclear. Trimming left V 0 bases short and J 0 bases short, with 11 bases between. In germline, CDR1 is LGHNT, CDR2 FRNRAP. The CDR3 is 16 residues long. CDR3 sequence reads: CASGLVPDGMNTEAFF. DNA for the CDR3: TGTGCTAGTGGTTTGGTCCCCGATGGAATGAACACTGAAGCTTTCTTT.